This T cell receptor beta chain appears in the sequencing data of a study of T-cell reconstitution after alpha-beta-depleted transplantation in children. Study-wide findings and caveats: Where some patients showed high TCRbeta diversity at day 60, it came from recipient T cells and thymic progenitors that had survived. T cells produced anew were the main source of T-cell counts and diversity one year after transplant. About two months after transplant, alpha-beta T cells reportedly came from several hundred expanded graft clones.

Molecular barcoding with unique molecular identifiers was used for the TCRbeta library. MiXCR, run by TCRdb on the PCR reads, gives a single entry per CDR3 protein. The repertoire holds 500,000 to 750,000 distinct CDR3 sequences, approximately 30% seen once, with around 36% in the top ten. For this clonotype: Antigen unknown.

CDR1 and CDR2 (germline): KGHDR, SFDVKD. The CDR3 has 14 amino acids. Trimming removed 3 bases from V and 8 bases from J, with 12 bases in between. This TCR was sampled from a boy under two years old with Wiskott-Aldrich syndrome, due to receive a stem cell transplant. Sequenced material: PBMCs, taken before TCRalphabeta/CD19-depleted stem cell transplant. The rearrangement uses TRBV24-1 and TRBJ1-4; perhaps TRBD1 as D (5 bases). The DNA of the CDR3 is TGTGCCACCAGTGATCCCGGGACCGGCGAAAAACTGTTTTTT. Protein sequence: CATSDPGTGEKLFF.